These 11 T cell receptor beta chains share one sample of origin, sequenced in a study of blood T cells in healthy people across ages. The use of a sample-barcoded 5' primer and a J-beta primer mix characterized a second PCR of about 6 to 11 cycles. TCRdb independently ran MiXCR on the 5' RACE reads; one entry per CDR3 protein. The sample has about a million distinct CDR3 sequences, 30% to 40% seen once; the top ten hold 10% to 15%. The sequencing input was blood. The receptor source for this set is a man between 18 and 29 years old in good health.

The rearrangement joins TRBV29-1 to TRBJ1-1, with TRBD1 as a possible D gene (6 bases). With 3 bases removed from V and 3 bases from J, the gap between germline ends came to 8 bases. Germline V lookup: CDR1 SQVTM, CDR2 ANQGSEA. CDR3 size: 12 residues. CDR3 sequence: CSVDRGDTEAFF. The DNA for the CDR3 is TGCAGCGTTGACAGGGGCGACACTGAAGCTTTCTTT.

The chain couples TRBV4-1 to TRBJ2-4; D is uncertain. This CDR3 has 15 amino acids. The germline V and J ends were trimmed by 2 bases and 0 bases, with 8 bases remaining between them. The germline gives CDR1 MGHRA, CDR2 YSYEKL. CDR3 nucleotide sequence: TGCGCCAGCAGCCAATCTTACCTAGCCAAAAACATTCAGTACTTC. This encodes CASSQSYLAKNIQYF.

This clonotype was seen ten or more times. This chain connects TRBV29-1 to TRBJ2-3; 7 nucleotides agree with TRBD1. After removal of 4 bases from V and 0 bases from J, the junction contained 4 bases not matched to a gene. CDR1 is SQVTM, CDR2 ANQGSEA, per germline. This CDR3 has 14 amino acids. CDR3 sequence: CSVAPTGSTDTQYF. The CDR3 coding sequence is TGCAGCGTTGCCCCGACAGGGAGCACAGATACGCAGTATTTT.

Here the CDR3 DNA reads TGTGCCAGCAGTTACTCCCGGAGTAGGAACACCGGGGAGCTGTTTTTT. Residues: CASSYSRSRNTGELFF. The chain employs TRBV6-2 or TRBV6-3 and TRBJ2-2; D is undetermined. The CDR3 is 16 residues long. Trimming removed 0 bases from V and 1 base from J, with 9 bases in between. The germline CDR1 and CDR2 sequences are MNHEY and SVGEGT.

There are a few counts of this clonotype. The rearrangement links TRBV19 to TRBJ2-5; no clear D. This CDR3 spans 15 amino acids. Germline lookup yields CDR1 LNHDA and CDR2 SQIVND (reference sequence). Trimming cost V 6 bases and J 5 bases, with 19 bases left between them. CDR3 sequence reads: CASSSERSSAETQYF. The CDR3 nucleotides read TGTGCCAGTAGCAGCGAACGCTCCTCGGCGGAGACCCAGTACTTC.

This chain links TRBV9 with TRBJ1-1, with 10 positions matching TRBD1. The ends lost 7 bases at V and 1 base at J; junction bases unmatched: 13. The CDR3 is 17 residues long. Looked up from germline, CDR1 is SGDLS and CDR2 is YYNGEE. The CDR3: CASSRGQGGRQNTEAFF. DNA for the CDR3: TGTGCCAGCTCCCGTGGACAGGGGGGACGCCAGAACACTGAAGCTTTCTTT.

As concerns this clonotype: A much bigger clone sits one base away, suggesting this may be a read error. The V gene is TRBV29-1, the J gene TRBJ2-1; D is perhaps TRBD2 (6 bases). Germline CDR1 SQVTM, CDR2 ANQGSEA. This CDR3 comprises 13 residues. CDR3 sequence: CSYRRDSYNGQFF. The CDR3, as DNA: TGCAGCTACAGACGGGACTCCTACAATGGGCAGTTCTTC.

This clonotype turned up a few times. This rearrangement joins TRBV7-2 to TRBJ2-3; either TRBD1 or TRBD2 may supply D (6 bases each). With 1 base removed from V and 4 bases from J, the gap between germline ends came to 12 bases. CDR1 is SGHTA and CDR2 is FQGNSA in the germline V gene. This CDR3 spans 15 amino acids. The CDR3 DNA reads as TGTGCCAGCAGCTTAGAGGTCGGGGGCGCAGATACGCAGTATTTT. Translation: CASSLEVGGADTQYF.

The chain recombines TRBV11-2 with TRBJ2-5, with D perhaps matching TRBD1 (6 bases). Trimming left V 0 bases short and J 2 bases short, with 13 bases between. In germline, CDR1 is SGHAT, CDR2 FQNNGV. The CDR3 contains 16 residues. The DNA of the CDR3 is TGTGCCAGCAGCTTAGATCTTCGACAGGCGCAAGAGACCCAGTACTTC. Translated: CASSLDLRQAQETQYF.

The CDR3 sequence is CASSQGSGINTGELFF. DNA of the CDR3: TGTGCCAGCAGCCAAGGTAGCGGGATAAACACCGGGGAGCTGTTTTTT. The rearrangement uses TRBV3-1 and TRBJ2-2; 8 nucleotides align to TRBD2. The CDR3 runs to 16 residues. Trimming cost V 1 base and J 2 bases; bases outside gene matches: 3. Germline CDR1 and CDR2: LGHDT and YNNKEL (reference sequence).

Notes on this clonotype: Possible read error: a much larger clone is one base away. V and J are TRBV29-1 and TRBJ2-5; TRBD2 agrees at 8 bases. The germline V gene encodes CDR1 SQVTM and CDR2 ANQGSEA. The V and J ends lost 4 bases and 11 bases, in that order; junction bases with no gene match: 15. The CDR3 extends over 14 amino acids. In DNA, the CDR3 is TGCAGCGTTGCACTAGCGGTCAGCTACAATGAGCAGTACTTC. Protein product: CSVALAVSYNEQYF.